The 15 T cell receptor beta chains in this list originate from one sample, sequenced in a study of T-cell reconstitution after alpha-beta-depleted transplantation in children. During its preparation, the TCRbeta library received unique molecular identifiers. TCRdb re-derived calls from the PCR reads in MiXCR, one entry per CDR3 protein. The sample includes about 640,000 distinct CDR3 sequences, roughly 17% of them seen just once. The input for sequencing was PBMCs from the stem cell graft donor, taken from the stem cell graft. These receptors were collected from a human donor who donated a stem cell graft to a child with acute myeloid leukemia.

The V and J genes are TRBV20-1 and TRBJ2-5; TRBD2 might be the D (5 bases). There are 14 residues in the CDR3. V was cut by 4 bases and J by 1 base, with 13 bases left in between. Germline V gene lookup returns CDR1 DFQATT and CDR2 SNEGSKA (reference sequence). In DNA form, the CDR3 reads TGCAGTGCTATCCTAACGGGGATCCAAGAGACCCAGTACTTC. Translation: CSAILTGIQETQYF.

In the case of this clonotype: Possible read error: a much larger clone is one base away. This chain connects TRBV7-2 to TRBJ2-1; TRBD2 aligns across 11 bases. Germline CDR1 SGHTA, CDR2 FQGNSA. The CDR3 spans 15 residues. CDR3 in amino acids: CASSATSGGYNKQFF. The CDR3 nucleotides read TGTGCCAGCAGCGCAACTAGCGGGGGCTACAATAAGCAGTTCTTC.

In its sample, this clonotype was seen many times. The genes are TRBV6-5 and TRBJ2-1; 10 bases match TRBD2. The ends lost 2 bases at V and 4 bases at J; junction bases unmatched: 8. Germline V gene sequence: CDR1 MNHEY, CDR2 SVGAGI. The CDR3 runs 17 residues. As DNA, the CDR3 is TGTGCCAGCAGTTACGTGGCTAGCGGGGGATTATACAATGAGCAGTTCTTC. Translating gives CASSYVASGGLYNEQFF.

This clonotype was counted between two and nine times. The gene calls are TRBV6-2 or TRBV6-3 and TRBJ2-3; 11 bases line up with TRBD2. Trimming cost V 5 bases and J 4 bases; bases outside gene matches: 5. Per the germline V gene, CDR1 is MNHEY and CDR2 is SVGEGT. This CDR3 is 15 amino acids long. Here the CDR3 DNA reads TGTGCCAGCAGTGGGACTAGCGGTGATCCAGATACGCAGTATTTT. Its translation: CASSGTSGDPDTQYF.

This clonotype was counted only a few times. The gene calls are TRBV12-3 or TRBV12-4 and TRBJ1-3; 9 bases match TRBD1. With 6 bases clipped from V and 8 bases from J, the junction kept 14 bases outside the gene matches. This CDR3 is built from 16 residues. The CDR3 sequence: CASSPNTGTGPHTIYF. The CDR3 DNA is TGTGCCAGCAGCCCTAACACCGGGACAGGGCCCCACACCATATATTTT.

The rearrangement joins TRBV20-1 to TRBJ2-7; TRBD1 matches at 10 bases. Germline V gives CDR1 DFQATT, CDR2 SNEGSKA (reference sequence). The CDR3 is 15 residues long. V was clipped by 4 bases and J by 6 bases; unmatched bases: 12. CDR3 nucleotide sequence: TGCAGTGCTACAAGGGGGGGGACAGGGGAACCCGAGCAGTACTTC. As protein: CSATRGGTGEPEQYF.

This clonotype has at least ten counts. The chain links TRBV4-3 to TRBJ1-2; no reliable D call. Germline lookup yields CDR1 LGHNA and CDR2 YSLEER. The V end was cut by 0 bases, the J end by 2 bases, with 16 bases between. The CDR3 has 17 amino acids. CDR3 nucleotide sequence: TGCGCCAGCAGCCAAGATCTAGCGTACAGTGGCAACTATGGCTACACCTTC. Amino acid sequence: CASSQDLAYSGNYGYTF.

Only a few counts were recorded for this clonotype. The V call is TRBV12-3 or TRBV12-4, the J call TRBJ2-5, with D perhaps matching TRBD1 or TRBD2 (5 bases each). V was trimmed by 6 bases and J by 2 bases, leaving 13 bases between them. CDR3 length equals 14 residues. Here the CDR3 reads CASSPPGAQETQYF. CDR3 coding DNA: TGTGCCAGCAGCCCCCCCGGGGCGCAAGAGACCCAGTACTTC.

This chain uses TRBV7-2 with TRBJ1-6; TRBD1 matches 7 bases. Germline CDR1 SGHTA, CDR2 FQGNSA. V was clipped by 3 bases and J by 8 bases; unmatched bases: 7. The CDR3 has 15 residues. CDR3 region: CASSLDRTGHSPLHF. Written as DNA, the CDR3 is TGTGCCAGCAGCTTGGACCGGACAGGCCATTCACCCCTCCACTTT.

The table lists this clonotype with many counts. The rearrangement links TRBV20-1 to TRBJ2-3, with TRBD2 matching 15 bases. From germline, CDR1 is DFQATT and CDR2 SNEGSKA (reference sequence). The CDR3 extends over 17 amino acids. The ends lost 6 bases at V and 2 bases at J; junction bases unmatched: 9. In nucleotides, the CDR3 is TGCAGTGCCCCAGGGACTAGCGGGGGGCCCATCACAGATACGCAGTATTTT. Its protein product is CSAPGTSGGPITDTQYF.

This clonotype was seen more than once but under ten times. The chain recombines TRBV15 with TRBJ1-5, with D uncertain. The germline CDR1 and CDR2 sequences are LNHNV and YYDKDF (reference sequence). V shed 0 bases and J shed 6 bases, with 6 bases lying between them. The CDR3 has 13 residues. The CDR3 spells CATSRDFGQPQHF. As DNA, the CDR3 is TGTGCCACCAGCAGAGATTTTGGTCAGCCCCAGCATTTT.

This clonotype has more than one count but fewer than ten. This rearrangement joins TRBV20-1 to TRBJ1-5; D might be TRBD1 (6 bases). CDR3 length: 14 residues. Trimming took off 5 bases at V and 0 bases at J, with 11 bases between the two ends. The germline V gene encodes CDR1 DFQATT and CDR2 SNEGSKA (reference sequence). DNA for the CDR3: TGCAGTGCTGAAAGGGGGTATAGCAATCAGCCCCAGCATTTT. Its translation: CSAERGYSNQPQHF.

In its sample, this clonotype was seen many times. V and J are TRBV5-1 and TRBJ2-7; D gene unclear. V was cut by 0 bases and J by 3 bases, with 10 bases left in between. This CDR3 region has 14 residues. Germline V lookup: CDR1 SGHRS, CDR2 YFSETQ. CDR3 sequence (DNA): TGCGCCAGCAGCTTGGACGCAGATCGCTACGAGCAGTACGTC. Its translation is CASSLDADRYEQYV.

This clonotype showed up many times. The chain combines TRBV29-1 with TRBJ2-7; TRBD1 is a possible D gene (5 bases). Germline assignment: CDR1 SQVTM and CDR2 ANQGSEA. CDR3 length: 13 amino acids. Deletions cut 4 bases from V and 2 bases from J, with 12 bases between. The CDR3 DNA reads as TGCAGCGTTGGGGGCATCGAACCCTACGAGCAGTACTTC. This encodes CSVGGIEPYEQYF.

This clonotype was observed many times. The CDR3 region has the DNA TGTGCCAGCAGCTTGACAGGACACCAAGAGACCCAGTACTTC. Amino acid sequence: CASSLTGHQETQYF. The chain combines TRBV5-5 with TRBJ2-5; D may be TRBD1 (5 bases). There are 14 residues in the CDR3. The germline CDR1 and CDR2 sequences are SGHKS and YYEKEE (reference sequence). Trimming shortened V by 1 base and J by 0 bases, and 7 bases separated the two germline ends.